This T cell receptor beta chain was captured by sequencing in a study of beta chain features in type 1 diabetes. Losses at the gene ends were 8 bases for V and 0 bases for J; bases not matched to a gene: 7. The germline gives CDR1 SGHTA, CDR2 FQGTGA. This CDR3 is built from 16 residues. What was sequenced were expressed TCRB transcripts, since all of the isolated RNA had been reverse transcribed. Only in-frame clones appear in the TCRdb table, and some are missing; sequencing was by immunoSEQ multiplex PCR. This table has around 40,000 clones, over 50% appearing once. This receptor was taken from a woman aged 18-35 years in good health. The chain recombines TRBV7-3 with TRBJ2-1; 10 positions agree with TRBD2. The sequencing sample was made of Tregs from blood. CDR3 amino acids: CASGTSGASSYNEQFF. In DNA form, the CDR3 reads TGTGCCAGCGGTACTAGCGGGGCAAGCTCCTACAATGAGCAGTTCTTC.